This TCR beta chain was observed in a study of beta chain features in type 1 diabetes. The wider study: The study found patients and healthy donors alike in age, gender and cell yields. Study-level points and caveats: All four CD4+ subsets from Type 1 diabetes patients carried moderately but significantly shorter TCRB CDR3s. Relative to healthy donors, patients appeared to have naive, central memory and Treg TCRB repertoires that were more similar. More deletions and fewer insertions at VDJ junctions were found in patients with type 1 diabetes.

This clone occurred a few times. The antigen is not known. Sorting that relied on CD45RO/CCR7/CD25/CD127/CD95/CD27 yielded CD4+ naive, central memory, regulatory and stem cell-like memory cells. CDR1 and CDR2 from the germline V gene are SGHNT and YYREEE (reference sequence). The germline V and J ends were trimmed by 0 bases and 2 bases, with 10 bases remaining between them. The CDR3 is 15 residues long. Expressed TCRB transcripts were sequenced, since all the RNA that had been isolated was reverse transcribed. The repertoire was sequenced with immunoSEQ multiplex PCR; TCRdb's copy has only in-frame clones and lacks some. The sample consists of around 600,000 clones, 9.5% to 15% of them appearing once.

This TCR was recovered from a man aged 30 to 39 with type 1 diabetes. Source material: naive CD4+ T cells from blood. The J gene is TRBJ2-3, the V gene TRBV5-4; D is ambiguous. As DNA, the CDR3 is TGTGCCAGCAGCTTGGCCGCCGGGTACACAGATACGCAGTATTTT. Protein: CASSLAAGYTDTQYF.